The clone carrying this TCR beta chain turned up a few times. Its antigen is undetermined. Sequencing used immunoSEQ multiplex PCR; TCRdb keeps in-frame clones, though not all of them. The table records roughly 100,000 clones, around nine tenths of them present only once. The CDR3 sequence is 15 residues long. Trimming pared 3 bases from V and 4 bases from J, leaving 16 bases between. Looked up from germline, CDR1 is KGHSH and CDR2 is LQKENI. These data belong to a study of T cell responses to AZD1222 COVID-19 vaccine. Study-level findings and limits: Recipients of two AZD1222 doses showed rising Spike-specific TCR breadth and depth.

The clonotype originates from an adult in good health. The sequenced sample was peripheral blood, obtained on day 0 of AZD1222 vaccination. The gene calls are TRBV18 and TRBJ2-7; no firm D call. The CDR3 region is CASSPPYGVTYEQYF. The CDR3 DNA is TGTGCCAGCTCACCTCCATACGGAGTAACGTACGAGCAGTACTTC.